The 28 T cell receptor beta chains below were found in one sample sequenced in a study of tumor and adjacent non-tumor tissue in lung cancer. A modified ARM-PCR protocol with three rounds of nested PCR amplified TCRbeta. In TCRdb, the multiplex PCR reads were re-called with MiXCR into one record per CDR3 protein. The data show 220,000 or so distinct CDR3 sequences, about two thirds seen once. The template was RNA from unsorted bulk tissue. Material for sequencing was lung tumor tissue. The receptors shown here come from a man between 60 and 75 years old with non-small cell lung cancer.

This clonotype was seen once. One end of the junction is discordant with germline, which a read error may explain. The gene calls are TRBV7-9 and TRBJ2-7; 7 bases agree with TRBD2. CDR1 and CDR2 from the germline V gene are SEHNR and FQNEAQ (reference sequence). There are 13 residues in the CDR3. CDR3 coding DNA: TGTGCCAGGAGCTTAGCGGGTCCGGACGAGCAGTACTTC. It is translated as CARSLAGPDEQYF. The whole variable domain, filled in from reference TRBV7-9 and TRBJ2-7, reads DTGVSQNPRHKITKRGQNVTFRCDPISEHNRLYWYRQTLGQGPEFLTYFQNEAQLEKSRLLSDRFSAERPKGSFSTLEIQRTEQGDSAMYLCARSLAGPDEQYFGPGTRLTVT.

CDR3 amino acids: CSARLKGIDGYTF. DNA for the CDR3: TGCAGTGCTAGGCTAAAGGGAATAGATGGCTACACCTTC. The chain employs TRBV20-1 and TRBJ1-2; D ambiguous. The germline gives CDR1 DFQATT, CDR2 SNEGSKA (reference sequence). The V and J ends lost 3 bases and 6 bases respectively, with 14 bases between them. CDR3 length: 13 amino acids.

Notes on this clonotype: One end of the junction fails to match germline, which may point to a read error. This chain joins TRBV29-1 and TRBJ2-3, with TRBD1 matching 8 bases. The germline V gene has CDR1 SQVTM and CDR2 ANQGSEA. CDR3 length: 15 residues. The CDR3 is CSVRSTGATKDSQYF. CDR3 DNA sequence: TGTAGCGTCCGATCGACAGGGGCTACCAAAGATTCGCAGTATTTT.

As regards this clonotype: This may be a read error, as it is one base from a much larger clone. DNA for the CDR3: TGTGCCAGCAGCCAGGGACATATGATTGGCGAGCAGTACTTC. Its protein product is CASSQGHMIGEQYF. This chain joins TRBV14 and TRBJ2-7, with D tentatively TRBD1 (6 bases). Germline assignment: CDR1 SGHDN and CDR2 FVKESK. The CDR3 runs 14 residues. Trimming cost V 3 bases and J 6 bases, with 15 bases left between them.

In regard to this clonotype: One junction end does not reproduce the germline sequence, and a read error may be involved. V is TRBV4-3 and J is TRBJ2-5; D is ambiguous. CDR3 length equals 15 residues. Germline CDR1 is LGHNA and CDR2 is YSLEER. The CDR3 reads CASSHSKLKQENQYF. Here the CDR3 DNA reads TGCGCCAGCAGCCATAGTAAACTCAAACAAGAGAACCAGTACTTC.

Notes on this clonotype: Mismatch with germline at one junction end may stem from a read error. The chain recombines TRBV20-1 with TRBJ1-4; 8 positions agree with TRBD1. In germline, CDR1 is DFQATT, CDR2 SNEGSKA (reference sequence). CDR3 length: 13 amino acids. CDR3 in amino acids: CSASQGAGEKLLF. The CDR3 DNA sequence: TGCAGTGCTAGCCAGGGGGCGGGTGAAAAACTGTTATTT.

Note on this clonotype: Relative to the germline gene, one junction end is altered; a read error may explain this. This chain joins TRBV11-3 and TRBJ1-2; possible D gene TRBD1, 5 bases. The CDR3 has 15 amino acids. Germline assignment: CDR1 SGHNT and CDR2 YENEEA. The CDR3 protein is CASNSPGQGSYDYTF. CDR3 sequence (DNA): TGTGCCAGCAATTCACCGGGTCAGGGAAGCTATGACTACACCTTC.

Concerning this clonotype itself: A much bigger clone sits one base away, suggesting this may be a read error. J is TRBJ2-7 and V is TRBV12-3 or TRBV12-4; 7 positions agree with TRBD2. The CDR3 is made up of 14 amino acids. The CDR3 is CASNLGRGSYEQYF. DNA for the CDR3: TGTGCCAGCAATTTAGGGAGGGGTAGCTACGAGCAGTACTTC.

This rearrangement joins TRBV12-3 or TRBV12-4 to TRBJ1-2, with TRBD1 as a possible D gene (5 bases). The CDR3 extends over 13 amino acids. The ends were cut back, 5 bases at V and 8 bases at J, with 15 bases in the middle. CDR3 sequence (DNA): TGTGCCAGCAGTGCGGGCAGGGATCGCGGCTACACCTTC. Translation gives CASSAGRDRGYTF.

V gene TRBV5-6 combines with J gene TRBJ2-4; 12 nucleotides line up with TRBD2. This CDR3 region has 13 residues. Germline values: CDR1 SGHDT, CDR2 YYEEEE. J gave up 13 bases and V 3 bases, and 5 bases lay outside the gene matches. The CDR3 spells CASSCGLAGTQYF. CDR3 DNA: TGTGCCAGCAGCTGTGGACTAGCGGGAACCCAGTACTTC.

In the case of this clonotype: This likely comes from a read error, as the CDR3 has no conserved phenylalanine or tryptophan at its end. The CDR3 DNA is TGTGCCAGCAGCCGGGACACCACTAACTATAGCTACACCTCC. Its protein product is CASSRDTTNYSYTS. The chain carries TRBV6-5 and TRBJ1-2, with a possible D match to TRBD1 (6 bases). The CDR3 spans 14 residues. Per germline, CDR1 MNHEY and CDR2 SVGAGI.

This clonotype has a handful of counts. The J gene is TRBJ2-1, the V gene TRBV6-2 or TRBV6-3, with TRBD2 matching 14 bases. The germline V gene has CDR1 MNHEY and CDR2 SVGEGT. This CDR3 is 15 amino acids long. Losses at the gene ends were 8 bases for V and 9 bases for J; bases not matched to a gene: 9. CDR3 loop: CASGTSGSITIEQFF. The CDR3 nucleotides read TGTGCCAGCGGGACTAGCGGGAGTATCACTATTGAGCAGTTCTTC.

The chain links TRBV20-1 to TRBJ1-5; 7 bases match TRBD1. The germline V gene has CDR1 DFQATT and CDR2 SNEGSKA (reference sequence). V was pared by 5 bases and J by 4 bases, with 8 bases of the junction left unmatched. The length of the CDR3 is 14 residues. The CDR3 loop reads CSAGSRTGNQPQHF. DNA for the CDR3: TGCAGTGCTGGATCCAGGACAGGTAATCAGCCCCAGCATTTT.

Comments on this clonotype: The germline gene is not matched at one end of the junction; a read error may be the cause. The chain has TRBV6-5 and TRBJ1-2, with D possibly being TRBD1 (5 bases). The CDR3 length is 14 residues. Per germline, CDR1 MNHEY and CDR2 SVGAGI. CDR3 coding DNA: TGTACCAGCAGTTACGTTCCAGGGAGTGCTGGCTACACCTTC. The encoded protein is CTSSYVPGSAGYTF.

A remark on this clonotype: An end of the junction does not agree with germline; a read error may underlie this. This rearrangement joins TRBV20-1 to TRBJ2-1; a weak D match, TRBD2 (7 bases). The CDR3 has 16 amino acids. Germline V gene data show CDR1 as DFQATT and CDR2 as SNEGSKA (reference sequence). The CDR3 protein is CCARPEGGGLYNEQFF. For the CDR3, the DNA is TGCTGTGCTAGACCCGAAGGCGGGGGCCTTTACAATGAGCAGTTCTTC.

For this clonotype: The junction shows a germline mismatch at one end, possibly a read error. The chain employs TRBV11-2 and TRBJ2-5; D ambiguous. The germline gives CDR1 SGHAT, CDR2 FQNNGV. This CDR3 has 14 residues. The chain's CDR3 is CANNPATDQETQYF. CDR3 coding DNA: TGTGCCAACAACCCCGCGACGGACCAAGAGACTCAGTACTTC.

A note on this clonotype: Since no conserved phenylalanine or tryptophan closes the CDR3, a read error is the likely cause. V is TRBV20-1 and J is TRBJ2-3; 10 bases fit TRBD2. CDR1 is DFQATT and CDR2 is SNEGSKA in the germline V gene (reference sequence). The CDR3 covers 19 residues. The chain's CDR3 is CSVRGASGRAVTNTDTQYS. The CDR3, as DNA: TGCAGTGTTAGAGGGGCTAGCGGGAGAGCTGTTACTAACACAGATACGCAGTATTCT.

The table lists this clonotype with a count of one. This likely comes from a read error, as the CDR3 has no conserved phenylalanine or tryptophan at its end. The V gene is TRBV12-3 or TRBV12-4, the J gene TRBJ1-1; D uncertain. This CDR3 has 12 residues. V lost 5 bases and J lost 0, with 4 bases in between. The chain's CDR3 is CASSRLNTEAFL. The CDR3 DNA is TGTGCCAGCAGTAGGTTGAACACTGAAGCTTTCCTT.

V is TRBV12-3 or TRBV12-4 and J is TRBJ1-1, with unresolved D. The CDR3 is 11 amino acids. Trimming left V 10 bases short and J 6 bases short, with 12 bases between. This chain's CDR3 is CAISLGPEAFF. CDR3 nucleotides: TGTGCCATTAGCTTAGGCCCTGAAGCTTTCTTT.

Ten or more counts support this clonotype. This chain connects TRBV20-1 to TRBJ2-2; 11 bases match TRBD2. CDR3 length: 14 amino acids. The V and J ends lost 6 bases and 8 bases, in that order; junction bases with no gene match: 8. CDR1 is DFQATT and CDR2 is SNEGSKA in the germline V gene (reference sequence). In nucleotides, the CDR3 is TGCAGTGCACGCATAGCGGGAGGGCCTGGGGAGCTGTTTTTT. Its translation: CSARIAGGPGELFF.

In regard to this clonotype: One end of the junction fails to match germline, which may point to a read error. This chain links TRBV5-1 with TRBJ2-6, with D tentatively TRBD1 (5 bases). The CDR3 contains 14 residues. Germline loops: CDR1 SGHRS, CDR2 YFSETQ. The CDR3 sequence is CASSMTAGTNVLTF. CDR3 nucleotides: TGCGCCAGCAGCATGACAGCTGGGACCAACGTCCTGACTTTC.

Notes on this clonotype: Since a much larger clone is just one base distant, this may be a read error. J is TRBJ1-1 and V is TRBV6-5, with D uncertain. Germline-derived CDR1 and CDR2 are MNHEY and SVGAGI. This CDR3 comprises 15 residues. V was clipped by 9 bases and J by 5 bases, with 22 bases between them. CDR3 nucleotides: TGTGCCAGGCAGACACGGCATCATGAACAGACTGAAGCTTTCTTT. It specifies CARQTRHHEQTEAFF.

This clonotype was detected many times. The chain combines TRBV29-1 with TRBJ1-2; the match to TRBD1 covers 10 bases. Germline assignment: CDR1 SQVTM and CDR2 ANQGSEA. V lost 4 bases, J lost 4 bases, and 6 bases stayed unmatched. The CDR3 length is 14 residues. The CDR3 protein is CSVGDRGLGYGYTF. CDR3 in DNA: TGCAGCGTTGGAGACAGGGGGCTCGGCTATGGCTACACCTTC.

This clonotype was seen a single time. A much larger clone differs by one base, so this may be a read error. This chain uses TRBV4-2 with TRBJ2-5; D unclear. V was trimmed by 7 bases and J by 4 bases, leaving 16 bases between them. Germline V gene lookup returns CDR1 LGHNA and CDR2 YNFKEQ. This CDR3 is 14 amino acids long. The CDR3 loop reads CASNPLGSGETQYF. The CDR3 nucleotides read TGTGCCAGCAACCCCCTCGGGTCTGGAGAGACCCAGTACTTC.

The J gene is TRBJ1-1, the V gene TRBV12-5, with D maybe TRBD1 (5 bases). The CDR3 is 12 amino acids. V lost 2 bases, J lost 8 bases, and 9 bases lay in between. Per germline, CDR1 LGHNT and CDR2 FRNRAP. CDR3 loop: CASGLSAGEAFF. The CDR3 nucleotides are TGTGCTAGTGGTTTGAGCGCAGGGGAAGCTTTCTTT.

In regard to this clonotype: It may be a read error: a sequence one base away is much more abundant. The chain joins TRBV6-2 or TRBV6-3 to TRBJ1-2; D not resolved. The CDR3 has 11 residues. The V and J ends lost 8 bases and 11 bases respectively, with 15 bases between them. Germline CDR1 MNHEY, CDR2 SVGEGT. CDR3: CASDMTGDYTF. The CDR3 DNA sequence: TGTGCCAGCGATATGACCGGGGATTACACCTTC.

The chain recombines TRBV12-3 or TRBV12-4 with TRBJ1-6; D gene uncertain. Trimming stripped 6 bases from V and 9 bases from J, with 12 bases between. This CDR3 region has 13 residues. CDR3 DNA sequence: TGTGCCAGCAGAGCCGGTGCTATTTCACCCCTCCACTTT. Its protein product is CASRAGAISPLHF.

The chain carries TRBV6-1 and TRBJ2-7; D unclear. This CDR3 comprises 14 residues. Germline V CDR1 and CDR2: MNHNS, SASEGT. V shed 0 bases and J shed 0 bases, with 6 bases lying between them. DNA for the CDR3: TGTGCCAGCAGTGAAGCGCGTATCTCCTACGAGCAGTACTTC. This translates into CASSEARISYEQYF.